This T cell receptor (beta chain) originates from a study of technical replicates of blood from four donors (dated by TCRdb to the late 2010s). The CDR3 numbers 15 residues from cysteine through phenylalanine. The CDR3 DNA has 45 bases and is translated from base 1. Cut back by 0 bases and 2 bases, the V and J ends lie 9 bases apart. Taken from the germline V gene, the CDR1 and CDR2 loops are SGHRS and YFSETQ. About this clone: Its cognate antigen has yet to be identified. No base quality values were provided; no much bigger clone lies one nucleotide off.

The library was obtained by the immunoSEQ multiplex PCR assay. The table was pulled from immuneACCESS by TCRdb, which kept in-frame rearrangements only. Such tables lose some clones; where checked, under half of the loss comes from unresolved V genes, and the rest has no known cause. In all, the sample holds tens of thousands of clones, and more than 95% of those were seen once. Over 0.15% of the sample is held by the ten biggest clonotypes. The chain joins TRBV5-1 to TRBJ1-3, with TRBD1 tentatively as D gene (5 bases match). This clonotype was sampled from a human donor in good health. Source material: T cells isolated from PBMCs. This receptor has the CDR3 CASSLVWGTGNTIYF. Here is the DNA: TGCGCCAGCAGCTTGGTTTGGGGCACTGGAAACACCATATATTTT. The CDR3, completed at both ends by the reference TRBV5-1 and TRBJ1-3 genes, gives the full variable domain KAGVTQTPRYLIKTRGQQVTLSCSPISGHRSVSWYQQTPGQGLQFLFEYFSETQRNKGNFPGRFSGRQFSNSRSEMNVSTLELGDSALYLCASSLVWGTGNTIYFGEGSWLTVV.